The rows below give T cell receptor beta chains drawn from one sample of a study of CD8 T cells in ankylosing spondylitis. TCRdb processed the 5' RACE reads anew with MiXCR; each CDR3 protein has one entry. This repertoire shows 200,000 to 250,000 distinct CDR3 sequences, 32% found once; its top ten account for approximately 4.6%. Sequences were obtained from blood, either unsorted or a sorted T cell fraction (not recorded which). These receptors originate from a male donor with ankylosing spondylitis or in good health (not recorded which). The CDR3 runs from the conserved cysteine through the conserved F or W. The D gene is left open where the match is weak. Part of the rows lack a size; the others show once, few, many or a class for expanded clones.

cdr3_nt: TGCAGCGGCCTCTTGGACAGGGGGCGCACCGGGGAGCTGTTTTTT; cdr3_aa: CSGLLDRGRTGELFF; clone_size: NA; v_call: TRBV29-1; d_call: TRBD1; j_call: TRBJ2-2
cdr3_nt: TGTGCCAGCAGCCCCTCCCTAGGCGGCGAGCAGTACTTC; cdr3_aa: CASSPSLGGEQYF; clone_size: NA; v_call: TRBV7-2; d_call: NA; j_call: TRBJ2-7
cdr3_nt: TGTGCCAGCAGTTTAGAGGGCGCAAACTATGGCTACACCTTC; cdr3_aa: CASSLEGANYGYTF; clone_size: few; v_call: TRBV12-3/TRBV12-4; d_call: NA; j_call: TRBJ1-2
cdr3_nt: TGTGCCAGCAGCCCTGGGACAGCCATTCGGCCCCTCCACTTT; cdr3_aa: CASSPGTAIRPLHF; clone_size: NA; v_call: TRBV27; d_call: TRBD1; j_call: TRBJ1-6
cdr3_nt: TGTGCCAGCAGCCAAGGGGCGGGGGGGATAAATGAGCAGTTCTTC; cdr3_aa: CASSQGAGGINEQFF; clone_size: NA; v_call: TRBV11-2; d_call: TRBD2; j_call: TRBJ2-1
cdr3_nt: TGTGCCAGCAGTAAAGGACACATGAACACTGAAGCTTTCTTT; cdr3_aa: CASSKGHMNTEAFF; clone_size: NA; v_call: TRBV12-3/TRBV12-4; d_call: NA; j_call: TRBJ1-1
cdr3_nt: TGCGCCAGCACGCCGGGACAGTTAACTAGCGGCTACACCTTC; cdr3_aa: CASTPGQLTSGYTF; clone_size: NA; v_call: TRBV4-1; d_call: TRBD1; j_call: TRBJ1-2
cdr3_nt: TGCAGCGTGGCTACCGGGACAGGGTTTTATGAGCAGTTCTTC; cdr3_aa: CSVATGTGFYEQFF; clone_size: few; v_call: TRBV29-1; d_call: TRBD1; j_call: TRBJ2-1
cdr3_nt: TGTGCCAGCAGTTACTCCCCGACAGGAGCCTCCTACGAGCAGTACTTC; cdr3_aa: CASSYSPTGASYEQYF; clone_size: few; v_call: TRBV6-5; d_call: NA; j_call: TRBJ2-7
cdr3_nt: TGTGCCAGCAGCGTCGAGGGGGGATGGACTAGTCCCGGGGAGCTGTTTTTT; cdr3_aa: CASSVEGGWTSPGELFF; clone_size: NA; v_call: TRBV9; d_call: NA; j_call: TRBJ2-2
cdr3_nt: TGTGCCAGCAGCCCAACCGGGACCTTGCTAGTCACAGATACGCAGTATTTT; cdr3_aa: CASSPTGTLLVTDTQYF; clone_size: NA; v_call: TRBV6-1; d_call: NA; j_call: TRBJ2-3
cdr3_nt: TGCAGCGTTGAGTGGGGTGAAGCTTTCTTT; cdr3_aa: CSVEWGEAFF; clone_size: NA; v_call: TRBV29-1; d_call: NA; j_call: TRBJ1-1
cdr3_nt: TGCGCCAGCGCCTCCCCTCCCACTCTTGGGGGCACAGATACGCAGTATTTT; cdr3_aa: CASASPPTLGGTDTQYF; clone_size: NA; v_call: TRBV5-1; d_call: NA; j_call: TRBJ2-3
cdr3_nt: TGTGCCAGCAGGGTTAGTCGGCTAGCGGGGACCGAGCAGTACTTC; cdr3_aa: CASRVSRLAGTEQYF; clone_size: few; v_call: TRBV6-1; d_call: TRBD2; j_call: TRBJ2-7
cdr3_nt: TGTGCCAGCAACCTGGACAGCCTAGATAATTCACCCCTCCACTTT; cdr3_aa: CASNLDSLDNSPLHF; clone_size: NA; v_call: TRBV5-6; d_call: NA; j_call: TRBJ1-6
cdr3_nt: TGCGCCAGCAGCTCCGACCTAGCGGGATCCTACAATGAGCAGTTCTTC; cdr3_aa: CASSSDLAGSYNEQFF; clone_size: NA; v_call: TRBV5-1; d_call: TRBD2; j_call: TRBJ2-1
cdr3_nt: TGTGCCAGCAGTTTAGCGCCGGGTTTAGAGCAGTACTTC; cdr3_aa: CASSLAPGLEQYF; clone_size: once; v_call: TRBV12-3/TRBV12-4; d_call: NA; j_call: TRBJ2-7
cdr3_nt: TGTGCCAGCAGTCCACAGCCAGATACGCAGTATTTT; cdr3_aa: CASSPQPDTQYF; clone_size: NA; v_call: TRBV12-3/TRBV12-4; d_call: NA; j_call: TRBJ2-3
cdr3_nt: TGTGCCAGCAGCTTTGGCCCAGAAGAAGCTAACTATGGCTACACCTTC; cdr3_aa: CASSFGPEEANYGYTF; clone_size: NA; v_call: TRBV7-3; d_call: NA; j_call: TRBJ1-2
cdr3_nt: TGTGCCAGCAGTGTCACCCCTGGTGCCGGGGGTAATTCACCCCTCCACTTT; cdr3_aa: CASSVTPGAGGNSPLHF; clone_size: few; v_call: TRBV6-1; d_call: NA; j_call: TRBJ1-6
cdr3_nt: TGCAGCGTTGAGACAGGCCAAGAGACCCAGTACTTC; cdr3_aa: CSVETGQETQYF; clone_size: NA; v_call: TRBV29-1; d_call: NA; j_call: TRBJ2-5
cdr3_nt: TGCAGCGTCGTCTCTGGGGCCAACGTCCTGACTTTC; cdr3_aa: CSVVSGANVLTF; clone_size: many; v_call: TRBV29-1; d_call: NA; j_call: TRBJ2-6
cdr3_nt: TGTGCCAGCAGCGAAGGAGGGGATACGCAGTATTTT; cdr3_aa: CASSEGGDTQYF; clone_size: NA; v_call: TRBV5-6; d_call: NA; j_call: TRBJ2-3
cdr3_nt: TGTGCCAGCGGGACAGGGCGAACAGATACGCAGTATTTT; cdr3_aa: CASGTGRTDTQYF; clone_size: NA; v_call: TRBV9; d_call: TRBD1; j_call: TRBJ2-3
cdr3_nt: TGCGCCAGCAGTGAGTACGCCTCAACCCCATCGGAGACCCAGTACTTC; cdr3_aa: CASSEYASTPSETQYF; clone_size: few; v_call: TRBV10-2; d_call: NA; j_call: TRBJ2-5
cdr3_nt: TGTGCCTGGAGTCCCCAAAAATTCTCCGGCCAGTTCTTC; cdr3_aa: CAWSPQKFSGQFF; clone_size: NA; v_call: TRBV30; d_call: NA; j_call: TRBJ2-1
cdr3_nt: TGTGCCAGCAGTTTACAAGGAGCTGGACGGGAGAGAGCCGGGGAGCTGTTTTTT; cdr3_aa: CASSLQGAGRERAGELFF; clone_size: NA; v_call: TRBV12-3/TRBV12-4; d_call: NA; j_call: TRBJ2-2
cdr3_nt: TGTGCCAGCAGCTCCACCGACGACGGGTACGAGCAGTACTTC; cdr3_aa: CASSSTDDGYEQYF; clone_size: NA; v_call: TRBV7-9; d_call: NA; j_call: TRBJ2-7
cdr3_nt: TGCGCCAGCAGCTACAGGACAGGGGGATTGGAAGGCTACACCTTC; cdr3_aa: CASSYRTGGLEGYTF; clone_size: NA; v_call: TRBV5-1; d_call: TRBD1; j_call: TRBJ1-2
cdr3_nt: TGTGCCATCCATCTAAAGGGCAGGGACTACACCGGGGAGCTGTTTTTT; cdr3_aa: CAIHLKGRDYTGELFF; clone_size: NA; v_call: TRBV12-3/TRBV12-4; d_call: NA; j_call: TRBJ2-2
cdr3_nt: TGCAGTGCACTCAGGGGAATGTACTACAATGAGCAGTTCTTC; cdr3_aa: CSALRGMYYNEQFF; clone_size: NA; v_call: TRBV20-1; d_call: NA; j_call: TRBJ2-1
cdr3_nt: TGTGCCAGCAACCAGCGACTAGCGGGGGGCCCCGGGACCCGGGAGACCCAGTACTTC; cdr3_aa: CASNQRLAGGPGTRETQYF; clone_size: NA; v_call: TRBV7-8; d_call: TRBD2; j_call: TRBJ2-5
cdr3_nt: TGTGCCAGCAGCTTAGAGTTACGGTCCACAGATACGCAGTATTTT; cdr3_aa: CASSLELRSTDTQYF; clone_size: few; v_call: TRBV7-6; d_call: NA; j_call: TRBJ2-3
cdr3_nt: TGCAGCGTAGAGACAGGGGCCGGGGAGCTGTTTTTT; cdr3_aa: CSVETGAGELFF; clone_size: NA; v_call: TRBV29-1; d_call: TRBD1; j_call: TRBJ2-2
cdr3_nt: TGTGCCAGCAGTTTCAGCCTAGCGGGGAAAGAGACCCAGTACTTC; cdr3_aa: CASSFSLAGKETQYF; clone_size: NA; v_call: TRBV12-3/TRBV12-4; d_call: TRBD2; j_call: TRBJ2-5
cdr3_nt: TGCGCCAGCAGTCCCGACCAATCCTACGAGCAGTACTTC; cdr3_aa: CASSPDQSYEQYF; clone_size: few; v_call: TRBV4-1; d_call: NA; j_call: TRBJ2-7
cdr3_nt: TGTGCCAGCAGTTACGGGGACAATGAGCAGTTCTTC; cdr3_aa: CASSYGDNEQFF; clone_size: few; v_call: TRBV6-5; d_call: NA; j_call: TRBJ2-1
cdr3_nt: TGCGCCAGCAGTGAGCCCCGGTACCAAGAGACCCAGTACTTC; cdr3_aa: CASSEPRYQETQYF; clone_size: NA; v_call: TRBV10-1; d_call: NA; j_call: TRBJ2-5
cdr3_nt: TGTGCCAGCAGCTTACGGGGGGGGCCGGGAGGAGATACGCAGTATTTT; cdr3_aa: CASSLRGGPGGDTQYF; clone_size: NA; v_call: TRBV7-2; d_call: TRBD2; j_call: TRBJ2-3
cdr3_nt: TGCGCCAGCAGCTGGGGACAGGCTGATGACAATGGGGTCTTC; cdr3_aa: CASSWGQADDNGVF; clone_size: NA; v_call: TRBV5-1; d_call: TRBD1; j_call: TRBJ2-7
cdr3_nt: TGCAGTGCTAGTGGGGGCTTAATCGGCAGACAAGAGACCCAGTACTTC; cdr3_aa: CSASGGLIGRQETQYF; clone_size: many; v_call: TRBV20-1; d_call: NA; j_call: TRBJ2-5
cdr3_nt: TGTGCCAGCAGCAAAGGCGGGAGCAATGAGCAGTTCTTC; cdr3_aa: CASSKGGSNEQFF; clone_size: NA; v_call: TRBV27; d_call: TRBD2; j_call: TRBJ2-1